The 18 T cell receptor beta chains listed next were all sequenced from one sample in a study of T cells in Graves' hyperthyroidism and ophthalmopathy. Authors of the study amplified TCR beta CDR3 regions from RNA transcripts. HTBI primers were the set used in a first-round RT-PCR of the TCR CDR3. In TCRdb, the multiplex PCR reads were re-called with MiXCR into one record per CDR3 protein. This table holds some 400,000 distinct CDR3 sequences, under 20% found once. Sequencing was done on a sample of blood. The receptor source for this set is a woman under 30 with Graves' hyperthyroidism.

This chain links TRBV9 with TRBJ2-1; weak D call: TRBD1 (5 bases). The CDR3 length is 15 residues. CDR1 and CDR2 (germline): SGDLS, YYNGEE. Trimming shortened V by 2 bases and J by 0 bases, and 9 bases separated the two germline ends. The DNA for the CDR3 is TGTGCCAGCAGCGTGCAGGGTAGCTCCTACAATGAGCAGTTCTTC. Protein sequence: CASSVQGSSYNEQFF.

In this sample, this clonotype turned up a few times. This chain uses TRBV5-1 with TRBJ1-1; possible D gene TRBD1, 5 bases. Trimming cost V 0 bases and J 7 bases, with 13 bases left between them. CDR3 length equals 14 residues. Germline lookup yields CDR1 SGHRS and CDR2 YFSETQ. The CDR3 loop reads CASSLEAGRGEAFF. CDR3 DNA sequence: TGCGCCAGCAGCTTGGAAGCAGGGAGGGGTGAAGCTTTCTTT.

This clonotype occurred many times. V is TRBV20-1 and J is TRBJ2-3; no reliable D call. The CDR3 extends over 12 amino acids. Germline loops: CDR1 DFQATT, CDR2 SNEGSKA (reference sequence). V gave up 3 bases and J gave up 8 bases, with 12 bases separating them. As DNA, the CDR3 is TGCAGTGCTAGTACGTGGCGCGGTACGCAGTATTTT. Protein sequence: CSASTWRGTQYF.

This clonotype was picked up many times. The chain is built from TRBV30 and TRBJ1-1; the D is unclear. Germline V gives CDR1 GTSNPN, CDR2 SVGIG (reference sequence). Trimming stripped 3 bases from V and 0 bases from J, with 5 bases between. The CDR3 totals 12 residues. The DNA for the CDR3 is TGTGCCTGGAGACAGTTGAACACTGAAGCTTTCTTT. Translating it yields CAWRQLNTEAFF.

This clonotype was seen ten or more times. The chain joins TRBV4-2 to TRBJ1-2; no firm D call. Per the germline V gene, CDR1 is LGHNA and CDR2 is YNFKEQ. The CDR3 contains 15 residues. Trimming took off 0 bases at V and 2 bases at J, with 10 bases between the two ends. As DNA, the CDR3 is TGTGCCAGCAGCCAAGATTTGGCAGTAAACTATGGCTACACCTTC. It is translated as CASSQDLAVNYGYTF.

Concerning this clonotype itself: The CDR3 ends on some other residue instead of the conserved phenylalanine or tryptophan, so this is likely a read error. The rearrangement uses TRBV20-1 and TRBJ2-7; 10 nucleotides line up with TRBD1. The CDR3 contains 14 residues. Germline trimming cut 5 bases from V and 2 bases from J; bases unmatched to any gene: 6. Germline CDR1 DFQATT, CDR2 SNEGSKA (reference sequence). The CDR3 spells CSALGQGLAYEQYL. The CDR3 DNA sequence: TGCAGTGCTCTGGGACAGGGGCTTGCCTACGAGCAGTACCTC.

There are many counts of this clonotype. This chain uses TRBV6-5 with TRBJ2-7; 10 positions agree with TRBD1. Germline V lookup: CDR1 MNHEY, CDR2 SVGAGI. The V and J ends lost 6 bases and 6 bases, in that order; junction bases with no gene match: 8. This CDR3 is built from 14 residues. CDR3 loop: CASSLRGQGSEQYF. The DNA of the CDR3 is TGTGCCAGCAGCCTCCGGGGACAGGGGAGCGAGCAGTACTTC.

This clonotype was counted at least ten times. The CDR3 DNA is TGCGCCAGCAGCCAAAAGGACAGCTACGAGCAGTACTTC. As protein: CASSQKDSYEQYF. The chain links TRBV4-1 to TRBJ2-7; D is possibly TRBD1 (6 bases). The CDR3 is 13 amino acids. Trimming removed 2 bases at V and 3 bases at J, with 8 bases between. CDR1 and CDR2 (germline): MGHRA, YSYEKL.

This clonotype was observed many times. The V call is TRBV20-1, the J call TRBJ2-7; 7 bases align to TRBD2. The CDR3 spans 15 residues. V shed 1 base and J 9 bases; nucleotides not matched to a gene: 15. In germline, CDR1 is DFQATT, CDR2 SNEGSKA (reference sequence). The CDR3 reads CSARVRERREFVQYF. CDR3 bases: TGCAGTGCTAGAGTCCGCGAGCGGCGGGAGTTCGTGCAGTACTTC.

This clonotype has a count of ten or more. V gene TRBV15 combines with J gene TRBJ1-2, with D possibly being TRBD1 (6 bases). The germline V gene has CDR1 LNHNV and CDR2 YYDKDF (reference sequence). V gave up 3 bases and J gave up 7 bases, with 12 bases separating them. This CDR3 is built from 13 residues. CDR3 DNA: TGTGCCACCAGCAGGGAAAACAGGGTTGGCTACACCTTC. Amino acid sequence: CATSRENRVGYTF.

Ten or more counts support this clonotype. The chain links TRBV12-3 or TRBV12-4 to TRBJ2-2; D is perhaps TRBD1 or TRBD2 (5 bases each). CDR3 size: 15 residues. The V end was cut by 11 bases, the J end by 1 base, with 17 bases between. Here the CDR3 DNA reads TGTGCCTCAAAGGGGACCCGCAGGAACACCGGGGAGCTGTTTTTT. It translates to CASKGTRRNTGELFF.

V gene TRBV7-8 combines with J gene TRBJ2-5, with 14 bases that match TRBD2. The CDR3 consists of 16 residues. The germline V gene encodes CDR1 SGHVS and CDR2 FQNEAQ. V lost 5 bases to trimming and J lost 3 bases; unmatched junction nucleotides: 5. CDR3 nucleotide sequence: TGTGCCAGCAGCCCAGGGACTAGCGGGGGAGAAGAGACCCAGTACTTC. Its translation is CASSPGTSGGEETQYF.

The sample holds many counts of this clonotype. The V gene is TRBV9, the J gene TRBJ1-1, with D tentatively TRBD1 (6 bases). The CDR3 is 14 amino acids. Germline loops: CDR1 SGDLS, CDR2 YYNGEE. The V end lost 4 bases, the J end lost 1 base, and 11 bases lay between the germline ends. The CDR3 DNA is TGTGCCAGCAGCTCCCCGGACAGGAACACTGAAGCTTTCTTT. Encoded protein: CASSSPDRNTEAFF.

Many counts were recorded for this clonotype. The chain carries TRBV29-1 and TRBJ1-2, with D hard to call. Germline CDR1 and CDR2: SQVTM and ANQGSEA. This CDR3 region has 12 residues. Trimming removed 4 bases at V and 3 bases at J, with 9 bases between. The DNA of the CDR3 is TGCAGCGTTGGGCCGCTAGACTATGGCTACACCTTC. Translated, it gives CSVGPLDYGYTF.

Ten or more counts support this clonotype. This chain connects TRBV11-2 to TRBJ2-7, with D perhaps given as TRBD1 or TRBD2 (5 bases each). CDR3 length: 14 amino acids. The V gene lost 1 base and the J gene lost 2 bases, with 9 bases spanning the gap. Germline V lookup: CDR1 SGHAT, CDR2 FQNNGV. The CDR3 loop is CASSLVQGAYEQYF. Here the CDR3 DNA reads TGTGCCAGCAGCTTAGTGCAGGGAGCCTACGAGCAGTACTTC.

This clonotype was recorded at least ten times. The chain has TRBV6-1 and TRBJ1-6; 7 nucleotides line up with TRBD1. Losses at the gene ends were 2 bases for V and 7 bases for J; bases not matched to a gene: 2. This CDR3 spans 14 amino acids. Germline assignment: CDR1 MNHNS and CDR2 SASEGT. Here the CDR3 DNA reads TGTGCCAGCAGTGAAAGGGGGCGAAATTCACCCCTCCACTTT. Translated, it gives CASSERGRNSPLHF.

This clonotype was counted at least ten times. The J gene is TRBJ2-7, the V gene TRBV5-1, with a weak D call TRBD1 (6 bases). V shed 6 bases and J shed 0 bases, with 16 bases lying between them. The CDR3 has 15 residues. The germline V gene has CDR1 SGHRS and CDR2 YFSETQ. CDR3 protein: CASNVGAANSYEQYF. In nucleotides, the CDR3 is TGCGCCAGCAACGTGGGGGCAGCCAACTCCTACGAGCAGTACTTC.

This clonotype was counted many times. This chain links TRBV29-1 with TRBJ1-5, with 7 positions matching TRBD1. The CDR3 is 14 amino acids. CDR1 and CDR2 (germline): SQVTM, ANQGSEA. The V gene end was trimmed by 7 bases and the J gene end by 1 base; junction bases not matched to a gene: 7. The DNA of the CDR3 is TGCAGCGCCGCGACAGGGATGAGCAATCAGCCCCAGCATTTT. Residues: CSAATGMSNQPQHF. The full variable domain, in which reference TRBV29-1 and TRBJ1-5 provide the parts outside the CDR3, is SAVISQKPSRDICQRGTSLTIQCQVDSQVTMMFWYRQQPGQSLTLIATANQGSEATYESGFVIDKFPISRPNLTFSTLTVSNMSPEDSSIYLCSAATGMSNQPQHFGDGTRLSIL.